This T cell receptor (beta chain) was found in a study of shared clonotypes between healthy human individuals. Findings and caveats of the study: Relative to their counterparts shared across all four donors, non-shared clonotypes exhibited diminished generation probabilities.

V was shortened by 0 bases and J by 2 bases, with 12 bases between the two germline ends. The CDR3 consists of 15 residues. Germline CDR1 is SGHRS and CDR2 is YFSETQ. A note on this clone: Its antigen is not known.

Measured with immunoSEQ multiplex PCR; TCRdb has only the in-frame clones, and not every one. The sample records about 380,000 clones, 95% to 97% being singletons. The chain links TRBV5-1 to TRBJ2-7, with D perhaps being TRBD1 or TRBD2 (5 bases each). The sequencing input was memory CD8+ T cells sorted from blood. Stated subset: CD45RO+ cells pooled with CCR7-negative TemRA cells. The source is a man aged 25-40 years in good health. The CDR3 here is CASSLGGTVTYEQYF. CDR3 bases: TGCGCCAGCAGCTTGGGTGGGACGGTAACCTACGAGCAGTACTTC.